This section outlines one T cell receptor beta chain sequence together with its context. This sample stems from a study of shared T cell receptors in the human thymus. The CDR3 is made up of 20 amino acids. V gave up 3 bases and J gave up 1 base; unmatched junction bases: 8. Germline CDR1 is MNHNS and CDR2 is SASEGT. The method was immunoSEQ multiplex PCR; TCRdb's version includes in-frame clones alone and lacks a portion of them. The sample lists about 660,000 clones, 88% seen once, with 0.008% to 0.011% in the top ten. The data also belong to a second study, concerning human thymus T cells. That study reports: Donation came from healthy Finnish infants having corrective surgery for congenital heart defects. Surgeons resected thymus tissue during corrective heart surgery. Within thymic and blood repertoires, V and J gene usage appeared to be biased.

The clonotype was recovered from a boy under two years old with a congenital heart defect. This chain joins TRBV6-1 and TRBJ2-2, with 16 bases lining up with TRBD2. The sample was thymocytes. This chain's CDR3 is CASSEIPGLAGGMNTGELFF. The DNA of the CDR3 is TGTGCCAGCAGTGAGATTCCGGGACTAGCGGGAGGGATGAACACCGGGGAGCTGTTTTTT.